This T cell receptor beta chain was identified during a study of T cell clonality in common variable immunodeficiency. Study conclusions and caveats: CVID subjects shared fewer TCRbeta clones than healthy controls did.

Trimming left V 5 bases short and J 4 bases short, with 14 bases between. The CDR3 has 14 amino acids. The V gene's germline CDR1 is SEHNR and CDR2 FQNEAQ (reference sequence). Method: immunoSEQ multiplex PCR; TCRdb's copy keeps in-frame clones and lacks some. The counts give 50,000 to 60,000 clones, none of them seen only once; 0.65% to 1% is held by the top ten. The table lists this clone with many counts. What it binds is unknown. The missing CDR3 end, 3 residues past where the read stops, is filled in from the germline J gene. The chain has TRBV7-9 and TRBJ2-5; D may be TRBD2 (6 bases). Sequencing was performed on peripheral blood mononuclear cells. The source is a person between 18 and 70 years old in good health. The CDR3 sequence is CASSRVGAGETQYF. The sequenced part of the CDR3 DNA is TGTGCCAGCAGCAGAGTAGGAGCGGGAGAGACC.